The 2 T cell receptor beta chains below come from one sample, sequenced in a study of neurological immune-mediated disorders. TCRdb reanalysed the 5' RACE reads using MiXCR and keeps one entry per CDR3 protein. This sample carries some 89,000 distinct CDR3 sequences, 4.3% of them seen once, and the ten largest clones take around 5%. Time point described: longitudinal time-point 3. What was sequenced was PBMCs. The receptor set was obtained from a woman in her fifties or sixties with multiple sclerosis.

This clonotype was found many times. The V gene is TRBV4-1, the J gene TRBJ2-1; 12 bases are a match to TRBD2. This CDR3 region has 14 residues. Looked up from germline, CDR1 is MGHRA and CDR2 is YSYEKL. J was trimmed by 13 bases and V by 5 bases; bases with no gene match: 9. The CDR3 reads CASSGASGGAIQFF. CDR3 nucleotide sequence: TGCGCCAGCAGCGGAGCTAGCGGGGGGGCGATCCAGTTCTTC.

This sequence joins TRBV7-6 and TRBJ2-5; 9 positions agree with TRBD2. Germline V gene sequence: CDR1 SGHVS, CDR2 FNYEAQ. V shed 2 bases, J shed 4 bases, and the junction held 17 bases outside the gene matches. The CDR3 covers 19 residues. CDR3 sequence (DNA): TGTGCCAGCAGCTTACTCCCCCCTAGCGGGGATCAGAGAGGAGAGACCCAGTACTTC. Protein product: CASSLLPPSGDQRGETQYF.